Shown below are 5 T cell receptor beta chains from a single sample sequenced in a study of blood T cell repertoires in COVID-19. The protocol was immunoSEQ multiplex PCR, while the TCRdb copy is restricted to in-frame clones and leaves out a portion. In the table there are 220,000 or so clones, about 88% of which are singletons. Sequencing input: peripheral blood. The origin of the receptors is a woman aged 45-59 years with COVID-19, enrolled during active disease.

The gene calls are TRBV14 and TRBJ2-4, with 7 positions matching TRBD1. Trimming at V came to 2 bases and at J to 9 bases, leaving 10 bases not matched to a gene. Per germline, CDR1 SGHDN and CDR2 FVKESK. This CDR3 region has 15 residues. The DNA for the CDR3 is TGTGCCAGCAGCCAAACCCGATCGACAGGGATCATTCAGTACTTC. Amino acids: CASSQTRSTGIIQYF.

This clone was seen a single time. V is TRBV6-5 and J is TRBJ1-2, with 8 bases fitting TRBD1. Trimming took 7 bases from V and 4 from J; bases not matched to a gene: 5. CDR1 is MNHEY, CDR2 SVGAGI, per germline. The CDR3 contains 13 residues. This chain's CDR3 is CASIRGRGYGYTF. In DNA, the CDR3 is TGTGCCAGCATCAGGGGGCGAGGCTATGGCTACACCTTC.

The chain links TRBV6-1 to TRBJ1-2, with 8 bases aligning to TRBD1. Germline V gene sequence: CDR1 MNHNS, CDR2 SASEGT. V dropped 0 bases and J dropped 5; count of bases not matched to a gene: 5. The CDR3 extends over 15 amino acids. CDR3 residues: CASSEAGGTGYGYTF. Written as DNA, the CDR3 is TGTGCCAGCAGTGAAGCGGGCGGGACAGGTTATGGCTACACCTTC.

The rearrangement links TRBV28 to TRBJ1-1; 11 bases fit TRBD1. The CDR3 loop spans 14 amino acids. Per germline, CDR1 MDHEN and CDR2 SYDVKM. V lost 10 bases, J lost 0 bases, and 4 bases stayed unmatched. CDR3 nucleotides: TGTGCCACCGGGACAGGGGGTATGAACACTGAAGCTTTCTTT. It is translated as CATGTGGMNTEAFF. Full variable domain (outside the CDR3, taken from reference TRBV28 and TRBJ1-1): DVKVTQSSRYLVKRTGEKVFLECVQDMDHENMFWYRQDPGLGLRLIYFSYDVKMKEKGDIPEGYSVSREKKERFSLILESASTNQTSMYLCATGTGGMNTEAFFGQGTRLTVV.

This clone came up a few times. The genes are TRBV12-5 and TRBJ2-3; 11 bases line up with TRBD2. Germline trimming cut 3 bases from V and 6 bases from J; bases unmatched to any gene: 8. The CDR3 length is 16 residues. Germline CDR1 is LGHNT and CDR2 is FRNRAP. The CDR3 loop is CASGFSGGAGSDTQYF. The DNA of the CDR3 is TGTGCTAGTGGTTTTAGCGGGGGGGCCGGCTCCGATACGCAGTATTTT.